The 25 T cell receptor beta chains below all came from one sample that was sequenced in a study of T cell repertoires in cytomegalovirus infection. TCRdb re-called the reads through MiXCR, storing one row per CDR3 protein. The data hold about 180,000 distinct CDR3 sequences, with 15% to 20% observed a single time. The sample comprised CD8+ T cells from PBMCs. All receptors come from a human donor in good health (CMV status not recorded). Some clones in this sample may be carry-over from other donors' samples.

The chain recombines TRBV7-9 with TRBJ2-7; TRBD1 matches 8 bases. V gave up 3 bases and J gave up 6 bases; unmatched junction bases: 7. The CDR3 has 14 residues. Germline CDR1 reads SEHNR; CDR2 reads FQNEAQ (reference sequence). CDR3 residues: CASSFQGAAFEQYF. CDR3 bases: TGTGCCAGCAGCTTCCAGGGGGCCGCCTTCGAGCAGTACTTC.

This clonotype turned up a few times. The rearrangement uses TRBV6-2 or TRBV6-3 and TRBJ2-1; the D is unclear. The germline V and J ends were trimmed by 8 bases and 7 bases, with 15 bases remaining between them. The V gene's germline CDR1 is MNHEY and CDR2 SVGEGT. The CDR3 is 13 amino acids. CDR3 residues: CASDGLGKNEQFF. The CDR3 nucleotides read TGTGCCAGCGACGGGCTAGGCAAAAATGAGCAGTTCTTC.

Ten or more counts support this clonotype. V gene TRBV12-3 or TRBV12-4 combines with J gene TRBJ2-7, with no clear D. This CDR3 comprises 12 residues. Trimming removed 6 bases at V and 3 bases at J, with 9 bases between. As DNA, the CDR3 is TGTGCCAGCAGCCCGACGGGCTACGAGCAGTACTTC. It codes for CASSPTGYEQYF.

This clonotype was detected a few times. The V and J genes are TRBV20-1 and TRBJ1-2, with a possible D match to TRBD1 (5 bases). The CDR3 runs 14 residues. V lost 4 bases to trimming and J lost 4 bases, with 16 bases between them. Germline values: CDR1 DFQATT, CDR2 SNEGSKA (reference sequence). The CDR3 DNA sequence: TGCAGTGCTAACTCAGGGAGAAGGGCCTATGGCTACACCTTC. This translates into CSANSGRRAYGYTF.

In this sample, this clonotype turned up a few times. This chain links TRBV7-2 with TRBJ1-1; D is unclear. CDR1 and CDR2 from the germline V gene are SGHTA and FQGNSA. V lost 0 bases to trimming and J lost 4 bases, with 12 bases between them. This CDR3 spans 15 amino acids. DNA for the CDR3: TGTGCCAGCAGCTTAGCGCTGGGGTATGGCACTGAAGCTTTCTTT. Translated, it gives CASSLALGYGTEAFF.

The genes are TRBV6-2 or TRBV6-3 and TRBJ2-7, with D possibly being TRBD1 (5 bases). CDR1 MNHEY and CDR2 SVGEGT come from the germline V gene. Between the trimmed V and J ends, which lost 5 bases and 11 bases, there was a span of 16 bases. The CDR3 loop spans 12 amino acids. The CDR3 loop reads CASSDLGAQEYF. The CDR3 nucleotides read TGTGCCAGCAGTGACCTAGGGGCTCAGGAGTACTTC.

This chain links TRBV10-3 with TRBJ2-2; D gene ambiguous. The V gene lost 0 bases and the J gene lost 5 bases, with 13 bases spanning the gap. The CDR3 has 16 residues. Germline V gene lookup returns CDR1 ENHRY and CDR2 SYGVKD. CDR3 region: CAISESKSERTGELFF. The CDR3 nucleotides are TGTGCCATCAGTGAGTCGAAGTCAGAACGGACCGGGGAGCTGTTTTTT.

The chain employs TRBV7-8 and TRBJ1-1, with a tentative D call TRBD1 (5 bases). CDR3 length equals 15 residues. Germline CDR1 is SGHVS and CDR2 is FQNEAQ. Deletions cut 4 bases from V and 3 bases from J, with 15 bases between. As DNA, the CDR3 is TGTGCCAGCAGCTGGGGGATTCAGGGAGACACTGAAGCTTTCTTT. The encoded protein is CASSWGIQGDTEAFF.

This clonotype turned up a few times. V and J are TRBV10-3 and TRBJ2-7; TRBD2 matches at 7 bases. The trim removed 0 bases at V and 5 bases at J, leaving 4 bases unmatched. The V gene's germline CDR1 is ENHRY and CDR2 SYGVKD. CDR3 length equals 14 residues. The CDR3 DNA sequence: TGTGCCATCAGTGAGTCGGGACTACACGACGAGCAGTACTTC. Amino acids: CAISESGLHDEQYF.

This clonotype was seen only a few times. The J gene is TRBJ2-2, the V gene TRBV6-2 or TRBV6-3; possibly TRBD1 or TRBD2 for D (5 bases each). CDR3 length: 16 residues. Trimming removed 2 bases from V and 6 bases from J, with 16 bases in between. Germline CDR1 is MNHEY and CDR2 is SVGEGT. CDR3 protein: CASSYKGPEMAGELFF. As DNA, the CDR3 is TGTGCCAGCAGTTACAAGGGACCCGAAATGGCCGGGGAGCTGTTTTTT.

This clonotype has only a few counts. The chain joins TRBV12-3 or TRBV12-4 to TRBJ1-2; no reliable D call. V lost 6 bases to trimming and J lost 5 bases, with 10 bases between them. This CDR3 is built from 12 residues. CDR3 region: CASSLARYGYTF. Written as DNA, the CDR3 is TGTGCCAGCAGCCTAGCCCGTTATGGCTACACCTTC.

In its sample, this clonotype was seen a few times. The chain carries TRBV7-9 and TRBJ2-7, with D perhaps matching TRBD2 (6 bases). V was cut by 5 bases and J by 2 bases, with 16 bases left in between. The CDR3 has 15 amino acids. Germline V CDR1 and CDR2: SEHNR, FQNEAQ (reference sequence). The CDR3: CASSGPSPGAYEQYF. The CDR3 nucleotides read TGTGCCAGCAGCGGCCCTAGCCCGGGGGCCTACGAGCAGTACTTC.

This chain connects TRBV11-2 to TRBJ1-1; no clear D. Germline loops: CDR1 SGHAT, CDR2 FQNNGV. The CDR3 contains 9 residues. V lost 9 bases and J 5 bases, leaving 4 bases between the germline ends. CDR3 sequence (DNA): TGTGCCAGTGGGACTGAAGCTTTCTTT. Translation: CASGTEAFF.

The chain couples TRBV7-2 to TRBJ2-1, with TRBD2 matching 15 bases. The germline gives CDR1 SGHTA, CDR2 FQGNSA. This CDR3 has 17 amino acids. The trim removed 5 bases at V and 7 bases at J, leaving 9 bases unmatched. The CDR3 spells CASSKRGLAGGGNEQFF. CDR3 nucleotides: TGTGCCAGCAGCAAACGAGGACTAGCGGGGGGGGGGAATGAGCAGTTCTTC.

In its sample, this clonotype was seen many times. The V gene is TRBV7-9, the J gene TRBJ2-1; 9 positions match TRBD1. The length of the CDR3 is 16 residues. Germline V CDR1 and CDR2: SEHNR, FQNEAQ (reference sequence). J lost 7 bases, V lost 1 base, and 8 bases had no gene match. CDR3 region: CASSLVGTGKRNEQFF. The CDR3 DNA reads TGTGCCAGCAGCTTAGTGGGGACAGGGAAAAGGAATGAGCAGTTCTTC.

The chain joins TRBV7-9 to TRBJ2-7; 8 bases match TRBD1. CDR1 and CDR2 from the germline V gene are SEHNR and FQNEAQ (reference sequence). The CDR3 has 15 residues. V lost 5 bases and J lost 1; bases outside the gene matches: 7. In DNA form, the CDR3 reads TGTGCCAGCAGCCCCTGGGGACAGGCTTCCTACGAGCAGTACTTC. This encodes CASSPWGQASYEQYF.

This clonotype appeared a few times. The rearrangement joins TRBV20-1 to TRBJ1-2; D is unresolved. The CDR3 consists of 15 residues. V lost 3 bases, J lost 4 bases, and 18 bases lay in between. Germline CDR1 is DFQATT and CDR2 is SNEGSKA (reference sequence). CDR3 DNA: TGCAGTGCTAGCGTTATAAAGACAACCATCTATGGCTACACCTTC. It specifies CSASVIKTTIYGYTF.

This clonotype was observed at least ten times. The chain employs TRBV2 and TRBJ2-1; the D is unclear. The V end was cut by 6 bases, the J end by 3 bases, with 21 bases between. The germline V gene has CDR1 SNHLY and CDR2 FYNNEI. This CDR3 region has 17 residues. As DNA, the CDR3 is TGTGCCAGCAGCCCCAATCATCCCCAAGGGTACTACAATGAGCAGTTCTTC. This sequence encodes CASSPNHPQGYYNEQFF.

This clonotype occurred a few times. The chain recombines TRBV12-3 or TRBV12-4 with TRBJ2-7; D possibly corresponds to TRBD1 (5 bases). This CDR3 is built from 14 residues. V lost 3 bases, J lost 4 bases, and 13 bases lay in between. The CDR3, as DNA: TGTGCCAGCAGTTTTTTCTCCAGGGTTTACGAGCAGTACTTC. Translating it yields CASSFFSRVYEQYF.

V usage is TRBV4-1 and J usage is TRBJ1-1, with D tentatively TRBD1 (5 bases). The germline V gene has CDR1 MGHRA and CDR2 YSYEKL. The CDR3 extends over 15 amino acids. V lost 6 bases to trimming and J lost 1 base, with 15 bases between them. CDR3 coding DNA: TGCGCCAGCAGTCCCCCGGGACGGAGGAACACTGAAGCTTTCTTT. It is translated as CASSPPGRRNTEAFF.

This sequence joins TRBV7-9 and TRBJ1-4; TRBD1 matches 9 bases. Trimming at V came to 5 bases and at J to 8 bases, leaving 9 bases not matched to a gene. CDR1 and CDR2 (germline): SEHNR, FQNEAQ (reference sequence). The CDR3 is 15 amino acids. The CDR3 loop reads CASSIRTGVEEKLFF. Here the CDR3 DNA reads TGTGCCAGCAGCATTCGGACAGGGGTCGAGGAAAAACTGTTTTTT.

This clonotype was detected only a few times. V gene TRBV7-9 combines with J gene TRBJ1-5; D not certain. Germline CDR1 is SEHNR and CDR2 is FQNEAQ (reference sequence). V was pared by 4 bases and J by 2 bases, with 15 bases between. This CDR3 spans 16 amino acids. Here the CDR3 DNA reads TGTGCCAGCAGCTCGCCCGGAGGGATCGGCAATCAGCCCCAGCATTTT. It is translated as CASSSPGGIGNQPQHF.

This clonotype was observed a handful of times. The rearrangement links TRBV7-2 to TRBJ1-1; tentative D call: TRBD1 (6 bases). Germline-derived CDR1 and CDR2 are SGHTA and FQGNSA. Trimming shortened V by 1 base and J by 4 bases, and 13 bases separated the two germline ends. The CDR3 is 15 residues long. The CDR3 DNA reads as TGTGCCAGCAGCTTAGGTTTGGGGGCGTTCACTGAAGCTTTCTTT. This encodes CASSLGLGAFTEAFF.

This clonotype was found a few times. V and J are TRBV7-6 and TRBJ1-1, with no clear D. Germline assignment: CDR1 SGHVS and CDR2 FNYEAQ. V was clipped by 4 bases and J by 0 bases, with 9 bases between them. This CDR3 region has 14 residues. In nucleotides, the CDR3 is TGTGCCAGCAGCTCTAGGTTCATGAACACTGAAGCTTTCTTT. Protein sequence: CASSSRFMNTEAFF.

This chain links TRBV6-6 with TRBJ2-1; 8 nucleotides match TRBD2. Germline CDR1 is MNHNY and CDR2 is SVGAGI (reference sequence). This CDR3 region has 15 residues. The V and J ends lost 5 bases and 0 bases, in that order; junction bases with no gene match: 3. The CDR3 loop reads CASSGTSTSYNEQFF. The CDR3 DNA is TGTGCCAGCAGTGGGACTAGTACCTCCTACAATGAGCAGTTCTTC.